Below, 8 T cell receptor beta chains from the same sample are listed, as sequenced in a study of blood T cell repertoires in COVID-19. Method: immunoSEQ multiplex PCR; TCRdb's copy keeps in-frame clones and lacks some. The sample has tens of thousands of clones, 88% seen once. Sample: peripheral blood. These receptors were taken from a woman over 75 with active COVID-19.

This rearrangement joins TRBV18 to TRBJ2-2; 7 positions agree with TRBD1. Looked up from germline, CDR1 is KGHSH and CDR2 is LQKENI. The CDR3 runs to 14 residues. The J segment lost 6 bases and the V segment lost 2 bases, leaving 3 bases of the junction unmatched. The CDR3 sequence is CASSPETGSGELFF. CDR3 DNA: TGTGCCAGCTCACCAGAGACAGGGTCCGGGGAGCTGTTTTTT.

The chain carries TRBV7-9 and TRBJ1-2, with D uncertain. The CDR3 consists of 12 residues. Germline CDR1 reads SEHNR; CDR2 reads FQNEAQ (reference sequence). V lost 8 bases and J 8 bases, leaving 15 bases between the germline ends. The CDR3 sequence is CASGIGSTGYTF. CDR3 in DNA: TGTGCCAGCGGTATTGGGAGCACGGGCTACACCTTC.

This CDR3 is CATSKPGLAGRLPQETQYF. The CDR3 nucleotides are TGTGCCACCAGCAAGCCCGGACTAGCGGGGCGGTTGCCTCAAGAGACCCAGTACTTC. The chain uses TRBV15 and TRBJ2-5, with 12 bases that match TRBD2. CDR1 is LNHNV, CDR2 YYDKDF, per germline (reference sequence). This CDR3 is built from 19 residues. V was pared by 4 bases and J by 2 bases, with 14 bases of the junction left unmatched.

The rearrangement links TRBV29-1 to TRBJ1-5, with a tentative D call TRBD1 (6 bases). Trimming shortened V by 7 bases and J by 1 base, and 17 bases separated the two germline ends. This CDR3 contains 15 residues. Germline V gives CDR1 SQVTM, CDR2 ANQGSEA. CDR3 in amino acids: CSAVGQRGSNQPQHF. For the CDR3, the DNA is TGCAGCGCTGTCGGACAGAGGGGAAGCAATCAGCCCCAGCATTTT.

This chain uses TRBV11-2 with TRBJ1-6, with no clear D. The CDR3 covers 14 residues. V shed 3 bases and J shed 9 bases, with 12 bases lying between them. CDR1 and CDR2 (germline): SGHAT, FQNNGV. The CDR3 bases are TGTGCCAGCAGCTTTTTCAGAACGGGTTCACCCCTCCACTTT. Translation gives CASSFFRTGSPLHF.

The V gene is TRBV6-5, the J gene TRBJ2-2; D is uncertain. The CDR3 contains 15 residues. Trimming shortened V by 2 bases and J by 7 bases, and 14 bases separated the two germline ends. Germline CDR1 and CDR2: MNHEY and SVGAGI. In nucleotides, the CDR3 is TGTGCCAGCAGTTACCTCGCGGAGATAAGCGGGGAGCTGTTTTTT. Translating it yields CASSYLAEISGELFF.

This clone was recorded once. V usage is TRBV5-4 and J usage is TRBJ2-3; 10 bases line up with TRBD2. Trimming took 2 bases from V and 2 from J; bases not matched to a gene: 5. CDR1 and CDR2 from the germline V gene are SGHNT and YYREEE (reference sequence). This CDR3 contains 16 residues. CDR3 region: CASSFRLAGNTDTQYF. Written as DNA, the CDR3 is TGTGCCAGCAGCTTTCGACTAGCGGGTAACACAGATACGCAGTATTTT.

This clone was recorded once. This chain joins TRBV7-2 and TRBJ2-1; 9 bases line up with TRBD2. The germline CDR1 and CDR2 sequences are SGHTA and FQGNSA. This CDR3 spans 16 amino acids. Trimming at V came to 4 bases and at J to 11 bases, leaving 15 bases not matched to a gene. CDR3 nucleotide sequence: TGTGCCAGCAGCTCCCCCCCTAGCGGGATAGGGGGAAAGCAGTTCTTC. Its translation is CASSSPPSGIGGKQFF.